The rows below give T cell receptor beta chains drawn from one sample of a study of T cells in localized non-small cell lung cancer. Profiling relied on immunoSEQ multiplex PCR, and the TCRdb table lists in-frame clones only, not all of them. The sample includes tens of thousands of clones, 89% of them seen just once. Sequenced here: peripheral blood, sampled before any cancer treatment. The receptors originated from a woman aged 35-70 years with stage I lung adenocarcinoma. Both conserved end residues are part of each CDR3. The D gene is left open where the match is weak. Not every row has a clone size; where given, it reads once, few, many or a size class.

cdr3_aa cdr3_nt v_call clone_size j_call d_call
CASSVRDSSSYNSPLHF TGTGCCAGCAGCGTCCGGGACAGCAGCTCCTATAATTCACCCCTCCACTTT TRBV9 . TRBJ1-6 TRBD1
CATSRDSYVYTF TGTGCCACCAGCAGAGATTCGTATGTCTACACCTTC TRBV15 . TRBJ1-2 .
CASSGTGSTLDEQFF TGTGCCAGCAGTGGAACAGGGTCCACTCTCGATGAGCAGTTCTTC TRBV9 . TRBJ2-1 .
CASRTDRNTEAFF TGTGCCAGCAGGACGGACAGGAACACTGAAGCTTTCTTT TRBV6-5 . TRBJ1-1 .
CASSPTPLVRYEQYF TGTGCCAGCAGCCCCACTCCCCTTGTTAGGTACGAGCAGTACTTC TRBV6-5 . TRBJ2-7 .
CASSPLGGYGANVLTF TGCGCCAGCAGCCCTTTGGGGGGCTATGGGGCCAACGTCCTGACTTTC TRBV5-1 once TRBJ2-6 .
CASSEWGTGGEGETQYF TGTGCCAGCAGTGAATGGGGGACAGGGGGCGAAGGGGAGACCCAGTACTTC TRBV25-1 few TRBJ2-5 TRBD1
CASSQSGSYGYTF TGTGCCAGCAGCCAATCTGGGAGCTATGGCTACACCTTC TRBV6-5 once TRBJ1-2 .
CASSWGQGGTEAFF TGCGCCAGCAGCTGGGGACAGGGAGGTACTGAAGCTTTCTTT TRBV5-1 . TRBJ1-1 TRBD1
CAISESAAEQFF TGTGCCATCAGTGAGTCTGCAGCTGAGCAGTTCTTC TRBV10-3 . TRBJ2-1 .
CASSYGRTLNSPLHF TGTGCCAGCAGTTATGGGCGAACCCTCAATTCACCCCTCCACTTT TRBV6-5 . TRBJ1-6 .
CASSLAGANVLTF TGTGCCAGCAGCTTAGCTGGGGCCAACGTCCTGACTTTC TRBV11-2 . TRBJ2-6 .
CASSISSDYSNQPQHF TGTGCCAGTAGTATTAGTTCAGACTATAGCAATCAGCCCCAGCATTTT TRBV19 . TRBJ1-5 .
CASSLSRAGYGYTF TGTGCCAGCAGCTTGTCCAGGGCTGGTTATGGCTACACCTTC TRBV5-8 . TRBJ1-2 .
CASTLGRGNQPQHF TGTGCCAGTACCCTGGGACGGGGTAATCAGCCCCAGCATTTT TRBV19 . TRBJ1-5 .
CASSPGRTSIYEQYF TGTGCCAGCAGCCCGGGGAGGACCTCCATCTACGAGCAGTACTTC TRBV5-4 . TRBJ2-7 .
CASSTRAYEQYF TGTGCCAGCAGTACCAGGGCGTACGAGCAGTACTTC TRBV6-6 few TRBJ2-7 .
CAWSMRGGGKLFF TGTGCCTGGAGTATGAGGGGAGGGGGAAAACTGTTTTTT TRBV30 . TRBJ1-4 .
CASSPRPQGEQYF TGTGCCAGCAGCCCAAGACCACAGGGAGAGCAGTACTTC TRBV14 . TRBJ2-7 .
CASSPPGGSREKLFF TGTGCCAGCTCACCACCGGGGGGATCAAGAGAAAAACTGTTTTTT TRBV18 . TRBJ1-4 .
CASSYRDYVNTEAFF TGTGCCAGTAGCTACAGGGATTATGTGAACACTGAAGCTTTCTTT TRBV19 . TRBJ1-1 .
CASSQDSGSSYNEQFF TGTGCCAGCAGCCAAGATAGCGGTAGCTCCTACAATGAGCAGTTCTTC TRBV4-2 . TRBJ2-1 .
CASSRDRDNSPLHF TGTGCCAGCTCACGGGACAGGGACAATTCACCCCTCCACTTT TRBV18 . TRBJ1-6 TRBD1
CASYTGTGETQYF TGCGCCAGCTATACCGGGACGGGGGAGACCCAGTACTTC TRBV5-1 . TRBJ2-5 .